These 21 T cell receptor beta chains came from one sample sequenced in a study of T cells in Graves' hyperthyroidism and ophthalmopathy. Amplified TCR beta CDR3 regions derived from RNA transcripts. HTBI primers were the set used in a first-round RT-PCR of the TCR CDR3. TCRdb recomputed calls from the multiplex PCR reads with MiXCR, one row per CDR3 protein. The sample has roughly 550,000 distinct CDR3 sequences, roughly 15% seen once. Material for sequencing was blood. Receptors were obtained from a woman in her 30s with Graves' ophthalmopathy.

This clonotype turned up a few times. V is TRBV6-1 and J is TRBJ2-7; D might be TRBD1 (6 bases). The CDR3 is 15 residues long. Germline CDR1 is MNHNS and CDR2 is SASEGT. Between the trimmed V and J ends, which lost 6 bases and 0 bases, there was a span of 15 bases. CDR3 nucleotides: TGTGCCAGCAGACCGACAGGTTTGCGCTCCTACGAGCAGTACTTC. Translating gives CASRPTGLRSYEQYF.

V gene TRBV29-1 combines with J gene TRBJ2-1, with TRBD1 matching over 9 bases. The germline gives CDR1 SQVTM, CDR2 ANQGSEA. The CDR3 runs 14 residues. The junction had 10 bases not matched to a gene; V was cut back by 7 bases and J by 6 bases. The CDR3 sequence: CSAGPGQGVNEQFF. The CDR3 DNA reads TGCAGCGCTGGACCGGGACAGGGTGTCAATGAGCAGTTCTTC.

The chain joins TRBV5-1 to TRBJ2-1, with 10 positions matching TRBD1. CDR1 is SGHRS and CDR2 is YFSETQ in the germline V gene. V gave up 6 bases and J gave up 6 bases; unmatched junction bases: 6. The CDR3 is made up of 14 amino acids. The DNA for the CDR3 is TGCGCCAGCAACATCAGACAGGGGGCCAATGAGCAGTTCTTC. Amino acids: CASNIRQGANEQFF.

This clonotype was recorded at least ten times. The chain couples TRBV4-3 to TRBJ2-3; 12 bases are shared with TRBD2. The CDR3 consists of 16 residues. CDR1 and CDR2 (germline): LGHNA, YSLEER. Germline trimming cut 0 bases from V and 4 bases from J; bases unmatched to any gene: 2. The CDR3 DNA is TGCGCCAGCAGCCAAGATCTAGCGGGAGGGGCAGATACGCAGTATTTT. It translates to CASSQDLAGGADTQYF.

This clonotype was recorded many times. The rearrangement uses TRBV28 and TRBJ2-3, with D possibly called TRBD1 or TRBD2 (6 bases each). The CDR3 loop spans 14 amino acids. In germline, CDR1 is MDHEN, CDR2 SYDVKM. The ends were cut back, 3 bases at V and 3 bases at J, with 10 bases in the middle. CDR3 coding DNA: TGTGCCAGCAGTTTCGGGGGCGGTACAGATACGCAGTATTTT. Translating gives CASSFGGGTDTQYF.

This clonotype was found many times. V and J are TRBV7-9 and TRBJ2-1, with D hard to call. The CDR3 contains 12 residues. Trimming pared 6 bases from V and 3 bases from J, leaving 6 bases between. Per germline, CDR1 SEHNR and CDR2 FQNEAQ (reference sequence). The CDR3 is CASSNNYNEQFF. As DNA, the CDR3 is TGTGCCAGCAGTAACAACTACAATGAGCAGTTCTTC.

This clonotype appeared many times. The genes are TRBV7-3 and TRBJ2-1, with D perhaps given as TRBD1 or TRBD2 (5 bases each). This CDR3 has 13 residues. Per the germline V gene, CDR1 is SGHTA and CDR2 is FQGTGA. V shed 5 bases and J shed 10 bases, with 15 bases lying between them. The DNA for the CDR3 is TGTGCCAGCAGCCCCGGGACCCCCGAGGAGCAGTTCTTC. Encoded protein: CASSPGTPEEQFF.

This clonotype appeared many times. This chain joins TRBV11-3 and TRBJ2-1, with D possibly TRBD1 on 6 matching bases. This CDR3 is built from 12 residues. Trimming took 6 bases from V and 9 from J, leaving 12 bases between them. Germline assignment: CDR1 SGHNT and CDR2 YENEEA. Here the CDR3 DNA reads TGTGCCAGCAGTTCAACAGGGATTGAGCAGTTCTTC. Translation: CASSSTGIEQFF.

This clonotype was detected ten times or more. The V gene is TRBV28, the J gene TRBJ2-3; 10 bases fit TRBD2. The CDR3 consists of 19 residues. Germline trimming cut 1 base from V and 1 base from J; bases unmatched to any gene: 11. Per germline, CDR1 MDHEN and CDR2 SYDVKM. Here the CDR3 DNA reads TGTGCCAGCAGTTTATTGCTCGGGGCTAGCGGGAGTCGCACAGATACGCAGTATTTT. Residues: CASSLLLGASGSRTDTQYF.

Many counts were recorded for this clonotype. V gene TRBV27 combines with J gene TRBJ2-7, with 7 bases matching TRBD1. This CDR3 region has 14 residues. Trimming took 3 bases from V and 3 from J; bases not matched to a gene: 5. Germline CDR1 reads MNHEY; CDR2 reads SMNVEV (reference sequence). The CDR3: CASSFLHRGYEQYF. CDR3 DNA sequence: TGTGCCAGCAGTTTCCTTCACAGGGGCTACGAGCAGTACTTC.

This clonotype was counted between two and nine times. This chain joins TRBV20-1 and TRBJ2-7, with D perhaps matching TRBD1 (5 bases). Germline-derived CDR1 and CDR2 are DFQATT and SNEGSKA (reference sequence). Trimming left V 1 base short and J 1 base short, with 11 bases between. The CDR3 runs 14 residues. The CDR3 sequence: CSARVDDSSYEQYF. CDR3 nucleotide sequence: TGCAGTGCTAGAGTCGACGACAGTTCCTACGAGCAGTACTTC.

This clonotype has more than one count but fewer than ten. The rearrangement joins TRBV20-1 to TRBJ2-7, with D perhaps being TRBD1 or TRBD2 (5 bases each). Germline values: CDR1 DFQATT, CDR2 SNEGSKA (reference sequence). The V end lost 0 bases, the J end lost 9 bases, and 18 bases lay between the germline ends. This CDR3 has 14 residues. CDR3 DNA: TGCAGTGCTAGAGATATGGACAATAGCGTCGGGCAGTACTTC. Amino acid sequence: CSARDMDNSVGQYF.

Written as DNA, the CDR3 is TGCAGTGCTAGAGGGAGTACTAGCGGGAGCACAGATACGCAGTATTTT. It encodes CSARGSTSGSTDTQYF. The J gene is TRBJ2-3, the V gene TRBV20-1; 9 bases map to TRBD2. Germline loops: CDR1 DFQATT, CDR2 SNEGSKA (reference sequence). V lost 1 base to trimming and J lost 0 bases; unmatched junction nucleotides: 5. The CDR3 contains 16 residues.

CDR3 sequence (DNA): TGTGCCAGCAGTTTTAGCGGGAAGCAGTATTTT. Its protein product is CASSFSGKQYF. The chain employs TRBV12-3 or TRBV12-4 and TRBJ2-3, with TRBD2 matching over 8 bases. The CDR3 length is 11 residues. J gave up 11 bases and V 3 bases, and 1 base lay outside the gene matches.

This clonotype occurred many times. The J gene is TRBJ2-5, the V gene TRBV28; D may be TRBD1 (6 bases). Trimming pared 7 bases from V and 4 bases from J, leaving 13 bases between. CDR1 is MDHEN and CDR2 is SYDVKM in the germline V gene. The CDR3 is made up of 13 amino acids. The CDR3 sequence is CASTPEGVETQYF. The CDR3, as DNA: TGTGCCAGCACCCCCGAGGGGGTAGAGACCCAGTACTTC. Full variable domain (missing parts from reference TRBV28 and TRBJ2-5): DVKVTQSSRYLVKRTGEKVFLECVQDMDHENMFWYRQDPGLGLRLIYFSYDVKMKEKGDIPEGYSVSREKKERFSLILESASTNQTSMYLCASTPEGVETQYFGPGTRLLVL.

This clonotype occurred many times. An end of the junction differs from the germline gene, which may be a read error. This sequence joins TRBV7-2 and TRBJ2-1; D uncertain. The CDR3 has 13 amino acids. From germline, CDR1 is SGHTA and CDR2 FQGNSA. CDR3 amino acids: CASSLARNNEQFF. CDR3 in DNA: TGCGCCAGCAGCTTGGCGAGGAACAATGAGCAGTTCTTC.

This clonotype was observed a few times. CDR3 sequence (DNA): TGTGCCACCAGCAGGGACAGGGGAGTGAGGGGCAATCAGCCCCAGCATTTT. This translates into CATSRDRGVRGNQPQHF. The chain employs TRBV15 and TRBJ1-5; 9 bases line up with TRBD1. The V and J ends lost 3 bases and 2 bases, in that order; junction bases with no gene match: 8. In germline, CDR1 is LNHNV, CDR2 YYDKDF (reference sequence). The CDR3 contains 17 residues.

This clonotype turned up a few times. J is TRBJ2-3 and V is TRBV10-3; no definite D call. This CDR3 region has 13 residues. Germline values: CDR1 ENHRY, CDR2 SYGVKD. V lost 3 bases and J lost 2, with 6 bases in between. The chain's CDR3 is CAISDLSTDTQYF. The CDR3 DNA reads TGTGCCATCAGTGATTTATCCACAGATACGCAGTATTTT.

This clonotype was observed many times. The chain employs TRBV28 and TRBJ2-1; D may match TRBD1 or TRBD2 (5 bases each). This CDR3 region has 15 residues. Trimming took off 4 bases at V and 9 bases at J, with 19 bases between the two ends. Germline V gene data show CDR1 as MDHEN and CDR2 as SYDVKM. The CDR3 sequence is CASSSSGPIEGEQFF. The DNA of the CDR3 is TGTGCCAGCAGTTCCTCGGGACCTATCGAGGGTGAGCAGTTCTTC.

The rearrangement uses TRBV24-1 and TRBJ2-3; 14 bases line up with TRBD2. The CDR3 contains 18 residues. V trimming: 4 bases; J trimming: 5 bases; junction bases outside the gene matches: 10. Germline lookup yields CDR1 KGHDR and CDR2 SFDVKD. The CDR3 loop is CATSDLAGTSGSGDTQYF. DNA for the CDR3: TGTGCCACCAGTGACCTAGCTGGGACTAGCGGGAGTGGAGATACGCAGTATTTT.

As to this clonotype: Since a much larger clone is just one base distant, this may be a read error. Since no conserved phenylalanine or tryptophan closes the CDR3, a read error is the likely cause. The rearrangement links TRBV4-1 to TRBJ2-1, with 16 bases aligning to TRBD2. The CDR3 consists of 19 residues. V dropped 1 base and J dropped 3; count of bases not matched to a gene: 6. CDR1 is MGHRA and CDR2 is YSYEKL in the germline V gene. The CDR3 protein is CASSQVGLAGGRGYNEQFL. Written as DNA, the CDR3 is TGCGCCAGCAGCCAAGTGGGACTAGCGGGAGGGAGGGGCTACAATGAGCAGTTCCTC.